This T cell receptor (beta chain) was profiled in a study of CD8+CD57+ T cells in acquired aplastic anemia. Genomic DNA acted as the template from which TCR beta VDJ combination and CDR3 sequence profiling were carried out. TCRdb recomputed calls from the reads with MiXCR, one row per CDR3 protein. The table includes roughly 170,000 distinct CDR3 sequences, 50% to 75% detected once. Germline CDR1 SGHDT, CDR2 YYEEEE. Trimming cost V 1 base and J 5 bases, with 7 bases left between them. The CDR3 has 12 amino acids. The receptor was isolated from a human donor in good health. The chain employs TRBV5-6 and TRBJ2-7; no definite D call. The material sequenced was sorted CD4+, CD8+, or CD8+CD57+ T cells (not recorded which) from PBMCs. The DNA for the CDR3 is TGTGCCAGCAGCTTGTTCGGCCACGAGCAGTACTTC. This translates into CASSLFGHEQYF. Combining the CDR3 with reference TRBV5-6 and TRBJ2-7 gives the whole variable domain DAGVTQSPTHLIKTRGQQVTLRCSPKSGHDTVSWYQQALGQGPQFIFQYYEEEERQRGNFPDRFSGHQFPNYSSELNVNALLLGDSALYLCASSLFGHEQYFGPGTRLTVT.